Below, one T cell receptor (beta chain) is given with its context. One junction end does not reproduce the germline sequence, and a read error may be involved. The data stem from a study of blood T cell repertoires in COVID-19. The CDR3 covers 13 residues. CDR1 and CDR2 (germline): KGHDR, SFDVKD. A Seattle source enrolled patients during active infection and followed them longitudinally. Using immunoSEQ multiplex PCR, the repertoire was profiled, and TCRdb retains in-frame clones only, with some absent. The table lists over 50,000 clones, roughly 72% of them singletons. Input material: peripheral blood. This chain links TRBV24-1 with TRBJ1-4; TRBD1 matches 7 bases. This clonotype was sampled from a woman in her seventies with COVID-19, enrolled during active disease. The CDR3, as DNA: TGTGCCACCGGTGACAGGGACAGTGAAAAACTGTTTTTT. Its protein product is CATGDRDSEKLFF.